Each of the 10 T cell receptor beta chains below was sequenced from the same sample in a study of beta chain features in type 1 diabetes. The authors reverse transcribed all of the isolated RNA, so sequencing captured expressed TCRB transcripts. Produced via immunoSEQ multiplex PCR; TCRdb's table is partial and in-frame only. The sample carries about 620,000 clones, about 14% recorded once. The sequenced material came from naive CD4+ T cells from blood. These receptors were collected from a man aged 18 to 29 in good health.

The rearrangement uses TRBV14 and TRBJ2-1; D may be TRBD1 (5 bases). Germline V CDR1 and CDR2: SGHDN, FVKESK. The length of the CDR3 is 17 residues. The V end lost 3 bases, the J end lost 0 bases, and 15 bases lay between the germline ends. CDR3 loop: CASSQTRRGYSYNEQFF. The CDR3 DNA reads TGTGCCAGCAGCCAGACGAGAAGGGGATACTCCTACAATGAGCAGTTCTTC.

The CDR3 coding sequence is TGTGCCAGCAGCGCGGACGCATATCAGCCCCAGCATTTT. Residues: CASSADAYQPQHF. The rearrangement uses TRBV9 and TRBJ1-5; D is unresolved. Germline V gives CDR1 SGDLS, CDR2 YYNGEE. Trimming took 3 bases from V and 5 from J, leaving 9 bases between them. The CDR3 runs 13 residues.

In its sample, this clone was seen a few times. This chain joins TRBV5-4 and TRBJ2-5; TRBD2 agrees at 10 bases. The CDR3 covers 16 residues. Germline V gene sequence: CDR1 SGHNT, CDR2 YYREEE (reference sequence). Unmatched junction bases numbered 10, after V lost 4 bases and J lost 4 bases. CDR3 region: CASSNYQREGRETQYF. CDR3 DNA: TGTGCCAGCAGCAACTACCAGCGGGAGGGCCGAGAGACCCAGTACTTC.

Only a few counts were recorded for this clone. The chain employs TRBV4-3 and TRBJ1-5; a possible D gene is TRBD1 (5 bases). Germline values: CDR1 LGHNA, CDR2 YSLEER. The CDR3 covers 16 residues. Trimming shortened V by 8 bases and J by 0 bases, and 17 bases separated the two germline ends. CDR3 in DNA: TGCGCCAGCTCTCCTCGGGGGGTGGATAGCAATCAGCCCCAGCATTTT. Its protein product is CASSPRGVDSNQPQHF.

This clone has only a few counts. The same CDR3 can be traced to other DNA sequences in this sample. The V and J genes are TRBV5-1 and TRBJ1-1; a possible D gene is TRBD1 (6 bases). Germline V gives CDR1 SGHRS, CDR2 YFSETQ. The CDR3 is made up of 14 amino acids. V was pared by 2 bases and J by 5 bases, with 13 bases between. The CDR3 bases are TGCGCCAGCAGCTTCCAGGGGTTGGGTACTGAAGCTTTCTTT. This translates into CASSFQGLGTEAFF.

This chain links TRBV9 with TRBJ2-6, with D possibly being TRBD2 (7 bases). The CDR3 is 18 residues long. Trimming left V 0 bases short and J 0 bases short, with 13 bases between. The germline V gene encodes CDR1 SGDLS and CDR2 YYNGEE. The CDR3 reads CASSVEGGPYSGANVLTF. In nucleotides, the CDR3 is TGTGCCAGCAGCGTAGAGGGGGGGCCCTACTCTGGGGCCAACGTCCTGACTTTC.

This clone was observed a few times. The chain joins TRBV5-6 to TRBJ1-6, with a tentative D call TRBD1 (6 bases). V was clipped by 0 bases and J by 11 bases, with 12 bases between them. Germline V gene lookup returns CDR1 SGHDT and CDR2 YYEEEE. The CDR3 totals 14 residues. The chain's CDR3 is CASSLAGALAPLHF. CDR3 DNA: TGTGCCAGCAGCTTGGCAGGGGCGTTGGCACCCCTCCACTTT.

This clone was seen more than once but under ten times. J is TRBJ2-2 and V is TRBV25-1, with D tentatively TRBD1 (5 bases). The length of the CDR3 is 15 residues. CDR1 and CDR2 (germline): MGHDK, SYGVNS. V shed 4 bases and J shed 4 bases, with 13 bases lying between them. CDR3 amino acids: CASSALGDSTGELFF. The CDR3 DNA reads as TGTGCCAGCAGTGCCTTAGGGGATAGCACCGGGGAGCTGTTTTTT.

This clone occurred a few times. V is TRBV6-6 and J is TRBJ1-3; D is undetermined. V was clipped by 6 bases and J by 1 base, with 10 bases between them. The CDR3 extends over 14 amino acids. The V gene's germline CDR1 is MNHNY and CDR2 SVGAGI (reference sequence). CDR3 sequence reads: CASSTEISGNTIYF. Here the CDR3 DNA reads TGTGCCAGCAGCACAGAAATATCTGGAAACACCATATATTTT.

In its sample, this clone was seen a few times. The chain is built from TRBV7-9 and TRBJ1-1; D may be TRBD1 (6 bases). Trimming took off 3 bases at V and 1 base at J, with 12 bases between the two ends. CDR1 is SEHNR, CDR2 FQNEAQ, per germline (reference sequence). CDR3 length: 15 residues. CDR3: CASSFPGHSNTEAFF. For the CDR3, the DNA is TGTGCCAGCAGCTTCCCGGGACACTCGAACACTGAAGCTTTCTTT.